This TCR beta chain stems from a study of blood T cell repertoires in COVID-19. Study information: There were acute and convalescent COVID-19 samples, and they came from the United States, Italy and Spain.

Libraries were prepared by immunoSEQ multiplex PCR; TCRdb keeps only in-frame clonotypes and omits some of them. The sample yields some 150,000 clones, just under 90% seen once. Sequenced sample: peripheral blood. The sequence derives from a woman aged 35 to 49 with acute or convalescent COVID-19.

CDR3 sequence (DNA): TGTGCCAGCACCACGGTTTCCGCATTCTACGAGCAGTACTTC. It encodes CASTTVSAFYEQYF. The chain has TRBV9 and TRBJ2-7; D gene uncertain. The CDR3 extends over 14 amino acids. Germline V gene data show CDR1 as SGDLS and CDR2 as YYNGEE. Trimming shortened V by 6 bases and J by 3 bases, and 16 bases separated the two germline ends. Based on the CDR3 plus reference TRBV9 and TRBJ2-7, the full variable domain is DSGVTQTPKHLITATGQRVTLRCSPRSGDLSVYWYQQSLDQGLQFLIQYYNGEERAKGNILERFSAQQFPDLHSELNLSSLELGDSALYFCASTTVSAFYEQYFGPGTRLTVT.